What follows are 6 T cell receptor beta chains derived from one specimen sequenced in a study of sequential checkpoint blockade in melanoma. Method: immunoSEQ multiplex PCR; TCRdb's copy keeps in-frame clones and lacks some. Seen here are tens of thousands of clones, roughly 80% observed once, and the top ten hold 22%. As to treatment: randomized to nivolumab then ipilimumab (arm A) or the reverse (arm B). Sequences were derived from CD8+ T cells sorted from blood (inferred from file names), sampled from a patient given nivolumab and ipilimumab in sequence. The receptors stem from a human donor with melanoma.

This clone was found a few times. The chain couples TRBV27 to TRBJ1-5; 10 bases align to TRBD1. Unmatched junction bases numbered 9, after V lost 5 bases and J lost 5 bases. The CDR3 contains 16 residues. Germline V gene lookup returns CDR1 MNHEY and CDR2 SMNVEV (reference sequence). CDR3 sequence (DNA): TGTGCCAGCAGTCCCCGCCCGGACAGGGGGTATCAGCCCCAGCATTTT. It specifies CASSPRPDRGYQPQHF.

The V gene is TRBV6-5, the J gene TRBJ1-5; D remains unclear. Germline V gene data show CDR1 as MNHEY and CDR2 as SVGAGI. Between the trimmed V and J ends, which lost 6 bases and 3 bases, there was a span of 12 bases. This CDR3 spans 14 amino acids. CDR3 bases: TGTGCCAGCAGCGCCAACGGGAACAATCAGCCCCAGCATTTT. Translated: CASSANGNNQPQHF.

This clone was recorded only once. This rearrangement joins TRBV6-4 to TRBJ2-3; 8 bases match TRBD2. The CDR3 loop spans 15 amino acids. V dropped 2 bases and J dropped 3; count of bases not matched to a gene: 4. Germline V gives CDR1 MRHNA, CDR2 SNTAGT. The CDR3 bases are TGTGCCAGCAGTGACGTGCGGGGGGCAACAGATACGCAGTATTTT. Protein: CASSDVRGATDTQYF.

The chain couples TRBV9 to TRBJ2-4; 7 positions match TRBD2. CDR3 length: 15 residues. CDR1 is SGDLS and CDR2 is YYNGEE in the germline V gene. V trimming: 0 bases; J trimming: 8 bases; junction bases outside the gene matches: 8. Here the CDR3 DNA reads TGTGCCAGCAGCGTAGCGCCGGGAGGCAGGGACATTCAGTACTTC. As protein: CASSVAPGGRDIQYF.

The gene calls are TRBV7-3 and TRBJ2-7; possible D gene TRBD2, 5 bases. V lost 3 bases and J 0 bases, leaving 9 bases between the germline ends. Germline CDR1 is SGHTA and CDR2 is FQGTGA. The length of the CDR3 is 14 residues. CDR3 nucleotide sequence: TGTGCCAGCAGCTTCTCTGGGAGCTCCTACGAGCAGTACTTC. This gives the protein CASSFSGSSYEQYF.

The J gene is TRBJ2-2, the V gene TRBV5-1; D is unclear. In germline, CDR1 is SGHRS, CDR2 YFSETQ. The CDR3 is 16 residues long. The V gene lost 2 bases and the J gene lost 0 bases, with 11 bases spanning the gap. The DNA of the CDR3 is TGCGCCAGCAGCTTAAATCGACATACGAACACCGGGGAGCTGTTTTTT. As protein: CASSLNRHTNTGELFF.